This T cell receptor (beta chain) comes out of a study of blood T cell repertoires in COVID-19. Background on the study: T cells, B-cell-depleted T cells, or PBMCs supplied cDNA or gDNA.

Some clones are missing from TCRdb's copy, which holds only in-frame ones; the method was immunoSEQ multiplex PCR. In the table there are approximately 220,000 clones, about 86% of which are singletons. Assignments of participants to cohorts depended upon their own reported clinical history. The length of the CDR3 is 14 residues. Germline CDR1 and CDR2: SGHAT and FQNNGV. Trimming removed 4 bases at V and 4 bases at J, with 13 bases between. The sequenced sample was PBMCs or T cells enriched from blood (not recorded which). This chain uses TRBV11-2 with TRBJ1-2; D is possibly TRBD1 (5 bases). This receptor was taken from a woman in her thirties or forties with acute COVID-19. The CDR3 bases are TGTGCCAGCAGCTCGGGGGGTGCCACCTATGGCTACACCTTC. Protein sequence: CASSSGGATYGYTF.